Each of the 18 T cell receptor beta chains below was sequenced from the same sample in a study of early T cells in non-severe SARS-CoV-2 infection. TCRdb ran MiXCR on the 5' RACE reads and lists one entry per CDR3 protein. The sample includes tens of thousands of distinct CDR3 sequences, less than 5% of them seen just once. The sample comprised whole blood. Receptor source: an adult who was a healthcare worker with PCR-confirmed SARS-CoV-2 infection or an uninfected control (not recorded which).

Details on this clonotype: This may stem from a read error, because a much larger clone lies one nucleotide away. The J gene is TRBJ2-7, the V gene TRBV28; unclear D gene. The CDR3 length is 11 residues. Per germline, CDR1 MDHEN and CDR2 SYDVKM. Between the trimmed V and J ends, which lost 6 bases and 6 bases, there was a span of 9 bases. The CDR3 region is CASSSECEQYF. The DNA of the CDR3 is TGTGCCAGCAGCTCCGAGTGCGAGCAGTACTTC.

This clonotype was seen repeatedly, ten times or more. DNA of the CDR3: TGTGCCAGTAGTAACAGGGAGAGATTGGCCAAAAACATTCAGTACTTC. It translates to CASSNRERLAKNIQYF. The chain has TRBV19 and TRBJ2-4, with D tentatively TRBD1 (6 bases). This CDR3 has 16 residues. Germline loops: CDR1 LNHDA, CDR2 SQIVND (reference sequence). V dropped 4 bases and J dropped 1 base, with 14 bases sitting between them.

This clonotype was seen only a few times. The chain employs TRBV27 and TRBJ2-3, with 7 bases fitting TRBD2. Germline-derived CDR1 and CDR2 are MNHEY and SMNVEV (reference sequence). V shed 2 bases, J shed 5 bases, and the junction held 7 bases outside the gene matches. CDR3 size: 15 residues. Written as DNA, the CDR3 is TGTGCCAGCAGTTTAGGGGGAGGGCCCGGAGATACGCAGTATTTT. It codes for CASSLGGGPGDTQYF.

This clonotype was recorded many times. The chain combines TRBV10-3 with TRBJ2-2, with 8 positions matching TRBD2. Per the germline V gene, CDR1 is ENHRY and CDR2 is SYGVKD. The junction had 11 bases not matched to a gene; V was cut back by 1 base and J by 1 base. CDR3 size: 19 residues. The CDR3 region is CAISEFVPRGERNTGELFF. CDR3 DNA: TGTGCCATCAGTGAGTTTGTGCCGCGGGGGGAGCGGAACACCGGGGAGCTGTTTTTT.

The chain carries TRBV3-1 and TRBJ2-2, with 7 bases matching TRBD2. V shed 2 bases, J shed 6 bases, and the junction held 9 bases outside the gene matches. The CDR3 covers 16 residues. From germline, CDR1 is LGHDT and CDR2 YNNKEL (reference sequence). DNA of the CDR3: TGTGCCAGCAGCCAATGGACTAGACGGCTGGCCGGGGAGCTGTTTTTT. Its translation is CASSQWTRRLAGELFF. Full variable domain (missing parts from reference TRBV3-1 and TRBJ2-2): DTAVSQTPKYLVTQMGNDKSIKCEQNLGHDTMYWYKQDSKKFLKIMFSYNNKELIINETVPNRFSPKSPDKAHLNLHINSLELGDSAVYFCASSQWTRRLAGELFFGEGSRLTVL.

The table lists this clonotype with many counts. V is TRBV7-2 and J is TRBJ2-1, with a tentative D call TRBD1 (5 bases). V was clipped by 2 bases and J by 6 bases, with 14 bases between them. Germline V CDR1 and CDR2: SGHTA, FQGNSA. This CDR3 spans 15 amino acids. The CDR3: CASSLRAGISNEQFF. Written as DNA, the CDR3 is TGTGCCAGCAGCTTAAGGGCAGGGATATCCAATGAGCAGTTCTTC.

This clonotype was counted many times. The chain links TRBV7-2 to TRBJ1-4, with D possibly TRBD1 on 5 matching bases. Trimming shortened V by 5 bases and J by 7 bases, and 8 bases separated the two germline ends. This CDR3 comprises 12 residues. Germline V gene sequence: CDR1 SGHTA, CDR2 FQGNSA. The CDR3 DNA is TGTGCCAGCAGCCCCCAGGGTGAAAAACTGTTTTTT. Protein: CASSPQGEKLFF.

Concerning this clonotype itself: One base away lies a much larger clone, so this may be a sequencing read error. The rearrangement uses TRBV27 and TRBJ2-2; D gene ambiguous. Germline-derived CDR1 and CDR2 are MNHEY and SMNVEV (reference sequence). The length of the CDR3 is 14 residues. The CDR3 here is CSSSLLGRSGELFF. The CDR3 region has the DNA TGTTCCAGCAGTTTACTTGGCCGGTCCGGGGAGCTGTTTTTT.

Many counts were recorded for this clonotype. The rearrangement uses TRBV2 and TRBJ1-1, with 8 bases matching TRBD1. Germline-derived CDR1 and CDR2 are SNHLY and FYNNEI. CDR3 size: 13 residues. V gave up 2 bases and J gave up 7 bases; unmatched junction bases: 3. CDR3 sequence (DNA): TGTGCCAGCAGTGAACAGGGGGCTGATGAAGCTTTCTTT. Its translation is CASSEQGADEAFF.

This clonotype occurred many times. The rearrangement links TRBV25-1 to TRBJ2-5; a possible D gene is TRBD2 (6 bases). This CDR3 has 15 residues. Germline-derived CDR1 and CDR2 are MGHDK and SYGVNS. Trimming removed 2 bases at V and 6 bases at J, with 16 bases between. The CDR3 DNA is TGTGCCAGCAGTGAAGACGGGTCGGGGGTAAAGACCCAGTACTTC. It encodes CASSEDGSGVKTQYF.

Regarding this clonotype: This may arise from a read error, as a much more abundant clone is one base away. V gene TRBV18 combines with J gene TRBJ2-3; 10 positions agree with TRBD2. This CDR3 is 15 amino acids long. In germline, CDR1 is KGHSH, CDR2 LQKENI. V dropped 3 bases and J dropped 2; count of bases not matched to a gene: 2. Here the CDR3 reads CASSPGLADTDTQYF. As DNA, the CDR3 is TGTGCCAGCTCACCCGGACTAGCGGACACAGATACGCAGTATTTT.

This clonotype has at least ten counts. The V and J genes are TRBV20-1 and TRBJ2-7; 9 bases agree with TRBD2. V lost 3 bases to trimming and J lost 6 bases; unmatched junction nucleotides: 9. CDR3 length: 14 amino acids. Germline V lookup: CDR1 DFQATT, CDR2 SNEGSKA (reference sequence). This CDR3 is CSARGASGIGEQYF. The CDR3 DNA reads TGCAGTGCTAGGGGGGCTAGCGGGATCGGCGAGCAGTACTTC.

This clonotype was detected ten times or more. The chain uses TRBV7-8 and TRBJ1-5; D is unresolved. The germline CDR1 and CDR2 sequences are SGHVS and FQNEAQ. Trimming stripped 5 bases from V and 1 base from J, with 12 bases between. The CDR3 is 15 amino acids. Written as DNA, the CDR3 is TGTGCCAGCAGCCAAAGCGTAGGGAGCAATCAGCCCCAGCATTTT. The encoded protein is CASSQSVGSNQPQHF.

This clonotype was picked up many times. The genes are TRBV20-1 and TRBJ2-3; D ambiguous. This CDR3 comprises 15 residues. Germline V gene data show CDR1 as DFQATT and CDR2 as SNEGSKA (reference sequence). Trimming took 5 bases from V and 3 from J, leaving 18 bases between them. The chain's CDR3 is CSAQDTSMGTDTQYF. The CDR3 nucleotides are TGCAGTGCTCAAGACACTTCCATGGGGACAGATACGCAGTATTTT.

Many counts were recorded for this clonotype. The chain employs TRBV7-8 and TRBJ1-4; D gene ambiguous. The CDR3 covers 13 residues. Trimming left V 5 bases short and J 8 bases short, with 12 bases between. Germline V gives CDR1 SGHVS, CDR2 FQNEAQ. This chain's CDR3 is CASSPAPREKLFF. DNA of the CDR3: TGTGCCAGCAGCCCCGCCCCCCGGGAAAAACTGTTTTTT.

This clonotype was observed many times. This chain connects TRBV6-5 to TRBJ2-7, with D tentatively TRBD1 or TRBD2 (5 bases each). V lost 8 bases, J lost 1 base, and 9 bases lay in between. Germline CDR1 MNHEY, CDR2 SVGAGI. This CDR3 comprises 12 residues. The CDR3 sequence is CASFGGSYEQYF. The CDR3 DNA follows: TGTGCCAGCTTTGGGGGTTCCTACGAGCAGTACTTC.

This clonotype was recorded many times. The chain links TRBV9 to TRBJ2-7; maybe TRBD2 (6 bases). Looked up from germline, CDR1 is SGDLS and CDR2 is YYNGEE. Trimming took off 4 bases at V and 2 bases at J, with 13 bases between the two ends. The CDR3 loop spans 14 amino acids. Here the CDR3 DNA reads TGTGCCAGCAGCCCTCCCGGGAGTACCTACGAGCAGTACTTC. Translating it yields CASSPPGSTYEQYF.

This clonotype was picked up many times. The rearrangement links TRBV12-3 or TRBV12-4 to TRBJ2-5; 8 nucleotides align to TRBD2. The CDR3 has 14 residues. With V trimmed by 2 bases and J by 4 bases, 3 bases remained unmatched. The CDR3 reads CASSLQAGVETQYF. CDR3 bases: TGTGCCAGCAGTTTACAAGCGGGAGTAGAGACCCAGTACTTC.